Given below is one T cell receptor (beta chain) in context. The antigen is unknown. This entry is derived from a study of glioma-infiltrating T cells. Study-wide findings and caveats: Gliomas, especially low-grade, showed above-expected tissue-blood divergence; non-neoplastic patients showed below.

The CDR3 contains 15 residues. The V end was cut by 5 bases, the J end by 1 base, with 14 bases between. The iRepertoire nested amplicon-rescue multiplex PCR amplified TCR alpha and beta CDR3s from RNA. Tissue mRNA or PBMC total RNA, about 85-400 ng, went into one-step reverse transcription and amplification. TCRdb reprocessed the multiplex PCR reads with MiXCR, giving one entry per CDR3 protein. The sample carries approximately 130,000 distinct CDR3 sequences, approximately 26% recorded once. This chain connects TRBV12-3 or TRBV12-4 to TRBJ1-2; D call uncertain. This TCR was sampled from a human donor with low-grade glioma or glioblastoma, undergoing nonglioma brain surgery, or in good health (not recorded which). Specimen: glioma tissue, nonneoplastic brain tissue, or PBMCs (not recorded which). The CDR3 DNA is TGTGCCAGCAGTGAAGCGCTTGGGAGTAACTATGGCTACACCTTC. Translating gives CASSEALGSNYGYTF.